The present T cell receptor (beta chain) was sequenced within a study of beta chain features in type 1 diabetes. CDR1 and CDR2 from the germline V gene are LNHNV and YYDKDF (reference sequence). The V segment lost 3 bases and the J segment 2 bases; nucleotides outside the gene matches: 6. This CDR3 region has 15 residues. What was sequenced were expressed TCRB transcripts, since all of the isolated RNA had been reverse transcribed. Some clones are missing from TCRdb's copy, which holds only in-frame ones; the method was immunoSEQ multiplex PCR. The sample has more than 300,000 clones, roughly an eighth seen once. This clone occurred a few times. The target antigen is unknown. Regarding the study as a whole: When Type 1 diabetes patients were examined, their TCRB CDR3s proved moderately but significantly shorter in all four CD4+ subsets. Type 1 diabetes patients showed fewer insertions and more deletions at VDJ junctions. Relative to healthy donors, patients appeared to have naive, central memory and Treg TCRB repertoires that were more similar.

Sample: naive CD4+ T cells from blood. The source is a woman aged 18 to 35 with type 1 diabetes. J is TRBJ2-7 and V is TRBV15; 8 bases map to TRBD2. CDR3 loop: CATSRKREWPYEQYF. DNA for the CDR3: TGTGCCACCAGCAGGAAGCGGGAGTGGCCCTACGAGCAGTACTTC.